Shown below are 8 T cell receptor beta chains from a single sample sequenced in a study of graft-versus-host responses after intestinal transplantation. Processing released intraepithelial and lamina propria lymphocytes from the graft tissue. TCRdb's table, derived via immunoSEQ multiplex PCR, lists solely in-frame clones and lacks some. The sample records approximately 15,000 clones, approximately 59% being singletons. The material sequenced was ileum tissue, taken 524 days after transplant. The origin of the receptors is a human patient who received an intestinal transplant, so some T cells may come from the graft donor.

As to this clone: A read error may account for a junction end that differs from germline. V and J are TRBV4-1 and TRBJ1-1; D might be TRBD1 (5 bases). The V gene's germline CDR1 is MGHRA and CDR2 YSYEKL. The CDR3 spans 15 residues. CDR3 amino acids: CASSRGEGANTEAFF. In DNA, the CDR3 is TGCGCCAGCAGCCGGGGCGAAGGGGCCAACACCGAAGCTTTCTTT.

There are a few counts of this clone. The chain recombines TRBV7-6 with TRBJ2-1; maybe TRBD1 (6 bases). Germline V gives CDR1 SGHVS, CDR2 FNYEAQ. V was shortened by 4 bases and J by 5 bases, with 9 bases between the two germline ends. The CDR3 length is 13 residues. CDR3 protein: CASSSDRHNEQFF. Written as DNA, the CDR3 is TGTGCCAGCAGCTCGGACAGACACAATGAGCAGTTCTTC.

The chain combines TRBV6-5 with TRBJ2-7, with 9 bases lining up with TRBD1. CDR3 length: 13 residues. Germline trimming cut 10 bases from V and 7 bases from J; bases unmatched to any gene: 11. Germline lookup yields CDR1 MNHEY and CDR2 SVGAGI. The CDR3 DNA is TGTGCCACCTGGACAGGGGCGTCGGGGGAGCAGTACTTC. It is translated as CATWTGASGEQYF.

Only a few counts were recorded for this clone. This chain uses TRBV4-3 with TRBJ1-4, with 10 bases that match TRBD1. J lost 8 bases, V lost 3 bases, and 6 bases had no gene match. This CDR3 is 15 amino acids long. Germline loops: CDR1 LGHNA, CDR2 YSLEER. Written as DNA, the CDR3 is TGCGCCAGCAGCCAGGGGGGACAGGGGACAGAAAAACTGTTTTTT. Translating it yields CASSQGGQGTEKLFF.

The chain has TRBV7-6 and TRBJ2-7; maybe TRBD2 (5 bases). V shed 11 bases and J shed 6 bases, with 17 bases lying between them. The CDR3 extends over 12 amino acids. Germline assignment: CDR1 SGHVS and CDR2 FNYEAQ. The CDR3 is CAGYEDFGEQYF. In nucleotides, the CDR3 is TGTGCCGGATACGAGGACTTCGGCGAGCAGTACTTC.

The V gene is TRBV6-6, the J gene TRBJ2-1; D is unresolved. Trimming pared 4 bases from V and 5 bases from J, leaving 9 bases between. Germline V gives CDR1 MNHNY, CDR2 SVGAGI (reference sequence). The CDR3 sequence is 13 residues long. The CDR3 bases are TGTGCCAGCAGTTGGTCCAGGAACAATGAGCAGTTCTTC. This codes for CASSWSRNNEQFF.

This clone has just a few counts. J is TRBJ1-6 and V is TRBV10-2, with D uncertain. V was pared by 8 bases and J by 0 bases, with 20 bases between. Germline CDR1 is WSHSY and CDR2 is SAAADI. The CDR3 covers 18 residues. CDR3 region: CASSPTQPWSSYNSPLHF. CDR3 nucleotide sequence: TGCGCCAGCTCGCCTACCCAACCGTGGAGCTCCTATAATTCACCCCTCCACTTT.

The rearrangement uses TRBV14 and TRBJ1-5; D is uncertain. The V end lost 8 bases, the J end lost 4 bases, and 9 bases lay between the germline ends. Germline CDR1 reads SGHDN; CDR2 reads FVKESK. CDR3 length equals 12 residues. CDR3 sequence: CASPPGNQPQHF. Here the CDR3 DNA reads TGTGCCAGCCCTCCGGGGAATCAGCCCCAGCATTTT.